The rows below give T cell receptor beta chains drawn from one sample of a study of T cells in Graves' hyperthyroidism and ophthalmopathy. MiXCR, run by TCRdb on the multiplex PCR reads, gives a single entry per CDR3 protein. The table lists 300,000 to 400,000 distinct CDR3 sequences, about 20% of them singletons. The sequenced sample was blood. The source is a woman between 45 and 65 years old with Graves' hyperthyroidism. Both conserved end residues are part of each CDR3. The D gene is left open where the match is weak. Not all rows give a size; the values are once, few, many and, for expanded clones, a class.

TRBV2	many	TRBD1	TRBJ1-1	TGTGCCAGCAGTGAATTGGGACAGGGTATCACTGAAGCTTTCTTT	CASSELGQGITEAFF
TRBV13	few	TRBD1	TRBJ1-2	TGTGCCAGCAGCCTTACTATAGGGACAGCATATGGCTACACCTTC	CASSLTIGTAYGYTF
TRBV24-1	many	TRBD1	TRBJ1-1	TGTGCCACCAGTGAAAGGGACAGGGCTCACCCTATGAACACTGAAGCCTTCTTT	CATSERDRAHPMNTEAFF
TRBV12-3/TRBV12-4	few	TRBD2	TRBJ2-1	TGTGCCAGCAGCAGTGATACCGCCGGGACTAGTACCAGTGAGCAGTTCTTC	CASSSDTAGTSTSEQFF
TRBV24-1	.	.	TRBJ1-5	TGTGCCACCAGTAACAGGTTCGAGGTATATAGCAATCAGCCCCAGCATTTT	CATSNRFEVYSNQPQHF
TRBV11-2	many	.	TRBJ2-1	TGTGCCAGCAGTTCCACCAGGGGCCGAGGCGACAATGAGCAGTTCTTC	CASSSTRGRGDNEQFF
TRBV7-9	few	.	TRBJ1-4	TGTGCCAGCAGCTTACGCGAAACAGTTAATGAAAAACTGTTTTTT	CASSLRETVNEKLFF
TRBV6-1	.	.	TRBJ1-1	TGTGCCAGCAAGGGGACTGAAGCTTTCTTT	CASKGTEAFF
TRBV18	many	TRBD2	TRBJ2-3	TGTGCCAGCTCCACGACTAGCGGGGGCAACACAGATACGCAGTATTTT	CASSTTSGGNTDTQYF
TRBV11-2	.	TRBD1	TRBJ1-1	TGTGCCAGCAACACAGGGGGTTCCGACACTGAAGCTTTCTTT	CASNTGGSDTEAFF
TRBV6-1	few	.	TRBJ1-4	TGTGCCAGCAGCACGACGGAGAATGAAAAACTGTTTTTT	CASSTTENEKLFF
TRBV6-1	.	TRBD2	TRBJ2-7	TGTGCCAGCAGTCGTCCAGGAGCGGGGGGTTCCTACGAGCAGTACTTC	CASSRPGAGGSYEQYF
TRBV13	many	.	TRBJ1-1	TGTGCCAGCAGCTTAGAGCTCCGGGGCACTGAAGCTTTCTTT	CASSLELRGTEAFF
TRBV18	.	TRBD2	TRBJ2-1	TGTGCCAGCTCACCCCCACTAGCGGGAATCTACAATGAGCAGTTCTTC	CASSPPLAGIYNEQFF
TRBV20-1	few	TRBD2	TRBJ2-1	TGCAGTGCTAAAGGGACTAGCGGGAGTTACCTCAATGAGCAGTTCTTC	CSAKGTSGSYLNEQFF
TRBV28	many	TRBD2	TRBJ2-1	TGTGCCAGCACCCGGCGGCTAGCGGCTGGCTATGAGCAGTTCTTC	CASTRRLAAGYEQFF
TRBV6-2/TRBV6-3	many	TRBD2	TRBJ2-7	TGTGCCACTATGCCGGGACTAGCGGGGTCCTACGAGCAGTACTTC	CATMPGLAGSYEQYF
TRBV20-1	many	TRBD1	TRBJ2-7	TGCAGTGCTAAACCCCCCCAGGCAGGGGGCTACGAGCAGTACTTC	CSAKPPQAGGYEQYF
TRBV7-2	few	TRBD2	TRBJ2-7	TGTGCCAGCAGCTTGGGGCTAGCGGGAACTATCGAGCAGTACTTC	CASSLGLAGTIEQYF
TRBV27	.	.	TRBJ1-4	TGTGCCAGCAGTTTGGTGGGGGGAACCGAAAAACTGTTTTTT	CASSLVGGTEKLFF
TRBV6-1	.	.	TRBJ1-2	TGTGCCAGCAGTGAAAGGGGAGCCGGCTATGGCTACACCTTC	CASSERGAGYGYTF
TRBV27	many	TRBD2	TRBJ2-5	TGTGCCAGCGGGAGCGGGAGCTCTCCAGAGACCCAGTACTTC	CASGSGSSPETQYF